What follows is one T cell receptor (beta chain) and its context. Its antigen is unidentified. This entry belongs to a study of cytomegalovirus exposure and HLA in healthy donors. In the study overall: Out of approximately 170 million T cells, an earlier analysis found over 90 million unique TCR beta sequences in total.

The germline CDR1 and CDR2 sequences are MDHEN and SYDVKM. The CDR3 runs 17 residues. V lost 6 bases and J 0 bases, leaving 15 bases between the germline ends. 13 Jbeta primers and 60 Vbeta primers were used for the PCR. Some clones are missing from TCRdb's copy, which holds only in-frame ones; the method was immunoSEQ multiplex PCR. The sample's table shows about 140,000 clones. Overall study findings and caveats: For most subjects, TCR beta sequences were reported to predict HLA-A and HLA-B alleles with accuracy. Researchers reported in a later analysis that a missense DCLRE1C variant was tied to TCR beta V- and J-gene trimming. Data from an earlier analysis indicated that most TCR beta V segments were productive either about 90% or about 30% of the time.

J is TRBJ2-6 and V is TRBV28; TRBD1 is a possible D gene (5 bases). The sequence came from a male donor in good health and CMV-seronegative. Sample: PBMCs. CDR3 loop: CASSLQAAGSGANVLTF. Here the CDR3 DNA reads TGTGCCAGCAGCCTACAGGCGGCCGGCTCTGGGGCCAACGTCCTGACTTTC.